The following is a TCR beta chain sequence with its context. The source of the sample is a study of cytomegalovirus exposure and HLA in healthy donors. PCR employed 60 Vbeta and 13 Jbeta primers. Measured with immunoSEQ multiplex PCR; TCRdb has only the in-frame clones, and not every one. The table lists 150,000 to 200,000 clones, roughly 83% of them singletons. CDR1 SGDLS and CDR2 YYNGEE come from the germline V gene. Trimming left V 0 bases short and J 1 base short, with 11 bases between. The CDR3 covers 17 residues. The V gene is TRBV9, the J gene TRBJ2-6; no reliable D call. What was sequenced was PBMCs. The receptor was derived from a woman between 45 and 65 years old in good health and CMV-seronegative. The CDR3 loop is CASSVATSGSGANVLTF. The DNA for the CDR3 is TGTGCCAGCAGCGTAGCTACGTCGGGTTCTGGGGCCAACGTCCTGACTTTC.